This TCR beta chain was profiled in a study of blood T cells in healthy people across ages. PCR was performed a second time for about 6 to 11 cycles using a sample-barcoded 5' primer and a J-beta primer mix. A single record per CDR3 protein comes from TCRdb applying MiXCR to the 5' RACE reads. The sample holds about 720,000 distinct CDR3 sequences, around a fifth seen once. Germline V lookup: CDR1 DFQATT, CDR2 SNEGSKA (reference sequence). With 0 bases clipped from V and 6 bases from J, the junction kept 4 bases outside the gene matches. The CDR3 loop spans 14 amino acids. What was sequenced was blood. This TCR was sampled from a man aged 65 to 79 in good health. The rearrangement links TRBV20-1 to TRBJ2-3; 9 bases are shared with TRBD2. The CDR3 sequence is CSARDPSGKDTQYF. In nucleotides, the CDR3 is TGCAGTGCTAGAGACCCTAGCGGGAAGGATACGCAGTATTTT.